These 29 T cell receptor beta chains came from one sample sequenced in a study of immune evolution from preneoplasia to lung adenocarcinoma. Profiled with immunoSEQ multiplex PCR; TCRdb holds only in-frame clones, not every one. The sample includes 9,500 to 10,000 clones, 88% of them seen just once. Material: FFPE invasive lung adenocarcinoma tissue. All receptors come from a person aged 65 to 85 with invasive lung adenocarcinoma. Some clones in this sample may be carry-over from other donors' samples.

CDR3 DNA: TGTGCCAGCAGCTCGTACAGGGGAAGCACCGGGGAGCTGTTTTTT. It translates to CASSSYRGSTGELFF. The gene calls are TRBV7-2 and TRBJ2-2; 7 positions match TRBD1. The germline V gene has CDR1 SGHTA and CDR2 FQGNSA. V gave up 4 bases and J gave up 4 bases; unmatched junction bases: 6. CDR3 length: 15 residues.

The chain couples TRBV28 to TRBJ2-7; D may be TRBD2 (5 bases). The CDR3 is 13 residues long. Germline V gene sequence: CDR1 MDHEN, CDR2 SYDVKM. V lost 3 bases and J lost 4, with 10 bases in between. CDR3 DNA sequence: TGTGCCAGCAGTTTCGGCCTAGCTTACGAGCAGTACTTC. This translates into CASSFGLAYEQYF.

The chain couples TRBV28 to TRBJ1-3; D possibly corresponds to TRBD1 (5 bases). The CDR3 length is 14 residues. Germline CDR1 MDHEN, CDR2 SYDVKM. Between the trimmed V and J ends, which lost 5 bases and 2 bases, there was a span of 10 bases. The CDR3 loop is CASSGGTAGNTIYF. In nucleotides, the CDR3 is TGTGCCAGCAGTGGGGGGACCGCTGGAAACACCATATATTTT.

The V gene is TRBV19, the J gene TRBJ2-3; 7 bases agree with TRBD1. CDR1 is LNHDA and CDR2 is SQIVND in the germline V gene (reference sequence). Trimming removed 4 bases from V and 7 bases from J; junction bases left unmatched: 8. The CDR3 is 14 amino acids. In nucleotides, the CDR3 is TGTGCCAGTAGTAATCTAGGGGGCATAAATACGCAGTATTTT. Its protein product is CASSNLGGINTQYF. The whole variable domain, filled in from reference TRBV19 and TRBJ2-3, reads DGGITQSPKYLFRKEGQNVTLSCEQNLNHDAMYWYRQDPGQGLRLIYYSQIVNDFQKGDIAEGYSVSREKKESFPLTVTSAQKNPTAFYLCASSNLGGINTQYFGPGTRLTVL.

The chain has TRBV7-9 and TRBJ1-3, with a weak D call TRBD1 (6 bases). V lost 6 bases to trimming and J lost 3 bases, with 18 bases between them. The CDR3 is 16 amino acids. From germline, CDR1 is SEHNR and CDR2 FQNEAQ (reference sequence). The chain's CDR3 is CASSSLRGPGGNTIYF. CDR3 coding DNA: TGTGCCAGCAGTTCACTCAGGGGCCCGGGTGGAAACACCATATATTTT.

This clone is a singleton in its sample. CDR3 loop: CASQGLGQGERYEQYF. In nucleotides, the CDR3 is TGTGCCAGCCAAGGGCTCGGACAGGGGGAACGCTACGAGCAGTACTTC. The genes are TRBV2 and TRBJ2-7, with 10 bases fitting TRBD1. There are 16 residues in the CDR3. Germline loops: CDR1 SNHLY, CDR2 FYNNEI. The J segment lost 3 bases and the V segment lost 8 bases, leaving 13 bases of the junction unmatched. Full variable domain (remainder filled in from reference TRBV2 and TRBJ2-7): EPEVTQTPSHQVTQMGQEVILRCVPISNHLYFYWYRQILGQKVEFLVSFYNNEISEKSEIFDDQFSVERPDGSNFTLKIRSTKLEDSAMYFCASQGLGQGERYEQYFGPGTRLTVT.

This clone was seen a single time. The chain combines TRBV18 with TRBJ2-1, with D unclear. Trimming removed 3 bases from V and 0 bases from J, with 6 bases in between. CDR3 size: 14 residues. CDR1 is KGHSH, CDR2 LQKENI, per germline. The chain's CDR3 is CASSPVSSYNEQFF. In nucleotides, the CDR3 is TGTGCCAGCTCACCCGTAAGCTCCTACAATGAGCAGTTCTTC.

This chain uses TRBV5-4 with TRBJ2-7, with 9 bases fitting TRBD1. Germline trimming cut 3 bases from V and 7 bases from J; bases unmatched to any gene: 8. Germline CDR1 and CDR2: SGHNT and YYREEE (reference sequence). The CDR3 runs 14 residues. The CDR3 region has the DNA TGTGCCAGCAGCTCTGCCGGGACAGGGCGTGAGCAGTACTTC. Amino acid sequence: CASSSAGTGREQYF.

CDR3 coding DNA: TGCAGCGCCGGAACAGGGATGAACACTGAAGCTTTCTTT. Translating it yields CSAGTGMNTEAFF. The chain recombines TRBV29-1 with TRBJ1-1; TRBD1 is a possible D gene (6 bases). V dropped 7 bases and J dropped 0 bases, with 12 bases sitting between them. This CDR3 has 13 amino acids. Germline values: CDR1 SQVTM, CDR2 ANQGSEA.

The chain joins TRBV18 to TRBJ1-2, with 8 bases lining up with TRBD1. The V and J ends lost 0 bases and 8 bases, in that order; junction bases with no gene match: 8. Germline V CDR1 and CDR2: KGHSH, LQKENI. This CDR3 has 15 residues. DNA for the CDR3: TGTGCCAGCTCACCACCCACAGGGGGTCTAAAGGGCTACACCTTC. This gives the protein CASSPPTGGLKGYTF.

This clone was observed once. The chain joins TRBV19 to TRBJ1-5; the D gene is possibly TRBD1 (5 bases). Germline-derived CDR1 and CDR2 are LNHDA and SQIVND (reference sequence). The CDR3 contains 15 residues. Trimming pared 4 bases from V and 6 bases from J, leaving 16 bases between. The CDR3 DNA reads TGTGCCAGTAGTAGGTTGGGGGGATCCCCTCAGCCCCAGCATTTT. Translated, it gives CASSRLGGSPQPQHF.

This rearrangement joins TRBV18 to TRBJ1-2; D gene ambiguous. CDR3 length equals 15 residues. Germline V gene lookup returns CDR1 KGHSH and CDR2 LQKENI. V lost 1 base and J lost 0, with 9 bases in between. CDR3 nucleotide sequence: TGTGCCAGCTCACCACTCCCGGGAGCTAACTATGGCTACACCTTC. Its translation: CASSPLPGANYGYTF.

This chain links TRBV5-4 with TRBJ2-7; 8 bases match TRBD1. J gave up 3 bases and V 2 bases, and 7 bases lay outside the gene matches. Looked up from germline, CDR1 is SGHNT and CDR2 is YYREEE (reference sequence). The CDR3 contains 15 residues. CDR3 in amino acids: CASSFGTGDFYEQYF. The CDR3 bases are TGTGCCAGCAGCTTCGGGACAGGAGATTTCTACGAGCAGTACTTC.

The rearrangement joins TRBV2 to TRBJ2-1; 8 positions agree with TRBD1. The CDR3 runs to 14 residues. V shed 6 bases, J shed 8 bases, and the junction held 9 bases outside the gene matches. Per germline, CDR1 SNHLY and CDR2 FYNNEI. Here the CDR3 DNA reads TGTGCCAGCAGCGGAGGACAGGGTTGGGATGAGCAGTTCTTC. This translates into CASSGGQGWDEQFF.

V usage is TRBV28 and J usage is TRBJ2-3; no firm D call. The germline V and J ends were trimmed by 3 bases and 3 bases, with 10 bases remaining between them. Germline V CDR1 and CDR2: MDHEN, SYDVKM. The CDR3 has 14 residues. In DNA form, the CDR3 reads TGTGCCAGCAGTTTCGATGATGGGACAGATACGCAGTATTTT. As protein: CASSFDDGTDTQYF.

The CDR3 here is CASSVIGTAGAEAFF. The CDR3 region has the DNA TGTGCCAGCAGCGTTATCGGGACAGCGGGGGCTGAAGCTTTCTTT. The gene calls are TRBV9 and TRBJ1-1, with 7 bases lining up with TRBD1. The CDR3 is 15 amino acids. Trimming took 2 bases from V and 6 from J; bases not matched to a gene: 10. Germline CDR1 is SGDLS and CDR2 is YYNGEE.

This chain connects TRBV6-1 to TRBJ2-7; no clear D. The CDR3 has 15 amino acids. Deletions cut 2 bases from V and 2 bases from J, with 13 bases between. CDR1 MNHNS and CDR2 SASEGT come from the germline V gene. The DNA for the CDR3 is TGTGCCAGCAGTGAATTGGGAATCGGGCCCTACGAGCAGTACTTC. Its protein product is CASSELGIGPYEQYF.

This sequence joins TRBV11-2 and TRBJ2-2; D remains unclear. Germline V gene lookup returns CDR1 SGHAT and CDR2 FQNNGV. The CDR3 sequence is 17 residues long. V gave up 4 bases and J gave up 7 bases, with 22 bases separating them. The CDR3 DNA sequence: TGTGCCAGCAGCTCCAAAAAGCCCCCCCGGAGACACGGGGAGCTGTTTTTT. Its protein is CASSSKKPPRRHGELFF.

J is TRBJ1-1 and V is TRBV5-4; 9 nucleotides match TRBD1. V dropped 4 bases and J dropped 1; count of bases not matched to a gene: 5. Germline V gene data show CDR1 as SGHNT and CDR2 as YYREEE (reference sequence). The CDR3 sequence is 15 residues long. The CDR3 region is CASSPRTGANTEAFF. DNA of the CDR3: TGTGCCAGCAGCCCACGGACAGGGGCGAACACTGAAGCTTTCTTT.

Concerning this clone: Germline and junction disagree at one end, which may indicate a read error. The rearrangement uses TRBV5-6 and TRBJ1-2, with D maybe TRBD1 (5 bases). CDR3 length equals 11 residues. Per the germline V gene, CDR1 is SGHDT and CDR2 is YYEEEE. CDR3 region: CASSLGQGYTF. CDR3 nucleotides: TGTGCCAGCAGTTTGGGGCAGGGCTACACCTTC.

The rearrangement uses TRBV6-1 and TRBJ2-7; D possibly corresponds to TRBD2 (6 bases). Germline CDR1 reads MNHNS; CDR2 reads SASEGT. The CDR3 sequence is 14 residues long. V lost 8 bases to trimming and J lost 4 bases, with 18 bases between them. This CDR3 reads CASEGRGAGYEQYF. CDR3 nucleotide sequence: TGTGCCAGCGAGGGACGAGGGGCGGGGTACGAGCAGTACTTC.

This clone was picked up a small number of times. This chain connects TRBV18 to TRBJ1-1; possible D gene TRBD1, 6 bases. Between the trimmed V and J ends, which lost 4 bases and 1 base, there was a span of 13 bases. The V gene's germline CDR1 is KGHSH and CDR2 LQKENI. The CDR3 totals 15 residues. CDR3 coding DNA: TGTGCCAGCTCACAGTTTCCGGGACAGAACACTGAAGCTTTCTTT. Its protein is CASSQFPGQNTEAFF.

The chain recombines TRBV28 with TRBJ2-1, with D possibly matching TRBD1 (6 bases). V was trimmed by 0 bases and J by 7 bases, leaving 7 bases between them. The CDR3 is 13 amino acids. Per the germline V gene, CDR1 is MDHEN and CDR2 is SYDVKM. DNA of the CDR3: TGTGCCAGCAGTTTATGGGACAGTAATGAGCAGTTCTTC. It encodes CASSLWDSNEQFF.

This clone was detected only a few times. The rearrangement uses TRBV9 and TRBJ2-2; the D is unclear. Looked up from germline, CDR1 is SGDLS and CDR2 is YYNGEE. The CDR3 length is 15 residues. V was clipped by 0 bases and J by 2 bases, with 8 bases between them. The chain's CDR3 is CASSVGQINTGELFF. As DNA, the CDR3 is TGTGCCAGCAGCGTAGGGCAGATTAACACCGGGGAGCTGTTTTTT.

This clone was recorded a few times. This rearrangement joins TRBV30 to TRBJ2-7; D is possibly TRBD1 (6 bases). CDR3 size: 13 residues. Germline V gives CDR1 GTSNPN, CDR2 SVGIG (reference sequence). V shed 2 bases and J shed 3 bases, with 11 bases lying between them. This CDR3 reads CAWSHRQDYEQYF. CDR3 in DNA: TGTGCCTGGAGTCACAGACAGGACTACGAGCAGTACTTC.

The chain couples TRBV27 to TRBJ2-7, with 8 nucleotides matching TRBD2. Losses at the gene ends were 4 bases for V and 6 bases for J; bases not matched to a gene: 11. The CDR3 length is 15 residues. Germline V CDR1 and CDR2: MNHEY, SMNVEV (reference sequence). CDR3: CASSSSRTSIGEQYF. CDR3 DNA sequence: TGTGCCAGCAGTTCCTCGAGGACTAGCATCGGCGAGCAGTACTTC.

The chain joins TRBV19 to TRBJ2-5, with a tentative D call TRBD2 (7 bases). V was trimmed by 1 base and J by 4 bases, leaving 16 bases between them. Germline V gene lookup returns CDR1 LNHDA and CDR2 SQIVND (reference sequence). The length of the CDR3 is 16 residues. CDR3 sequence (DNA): TGTGCCAGTAGTATAGCAGGGGCTAGCGGAAGAGAGACCCAGTACTTC. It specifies CASSIAGASGRETQYF.

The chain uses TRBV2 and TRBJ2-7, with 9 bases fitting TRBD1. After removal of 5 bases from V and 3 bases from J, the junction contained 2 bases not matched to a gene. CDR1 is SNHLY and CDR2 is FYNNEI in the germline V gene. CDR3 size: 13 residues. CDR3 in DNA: TGTGCCAGCAGTCGGGACAGGGACTACGAGCAGTACTTC. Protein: CASSRDRDYEQYF.

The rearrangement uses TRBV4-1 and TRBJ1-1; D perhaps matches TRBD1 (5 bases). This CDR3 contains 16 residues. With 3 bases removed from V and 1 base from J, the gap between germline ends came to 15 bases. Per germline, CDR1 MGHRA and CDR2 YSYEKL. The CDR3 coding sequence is TGCGCCAGCAGCCATCAGGGACGCGGGGCGAACACTGAAGCTTTCTTT. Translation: CASSHQGRGANTEAFF.